Listed below are T cell receptor beta chains from one sample, sequenced in a study of cytomegalovirus exposure and HLA in healthy donors. Using immunoSEQ multiplex PCR, the repertoire was profiled, and TCRdb retains in-frame clones only, with some absent. The sample consists of some 120,000 clones, 81% of them appearing once. Sequenced: PBMCs. These receptors originate from a woman younger than 45 in good health and CMV-seronegative. The CDR3 runs from the conserved cysteine through the conserved F or W. The D gene is left open where the match is weak. Clone size is shown for a subset of rows, as once, few, many or a class of expanded clone.

v_gene: TRBV25-1
abundance: .
len: 14
d_gene: TRBD1
j_gene: TRBJ1-5
CDR3nt: TGTGCCAGCAGTGTTACAGGGGACGGTCAGCCCCAGCATTTT
CDR3aa: CASSVTGDGQPQHF

v_gene: TRBV10-1
abundance: .
len: 14
d_gene: TRBD2
j_gene: TRBJ2-3
CDR3nt: TGCGCCAGCAGTTCGGGAGGACCCACAGATACGCAGTATTTT
CDR3aa: CASSSGGPTDTQYF

v_gene: TRBV30
abundance: .
len: 12
d_gene: TRBD1
j_gene: TRBJ1-1
CDR3nt: TGTGCCTGGTCCCAGGGGGCTCGGGGGGCTTTCTTT
CDR3aa: CAWSQGARGAFF

v_gene: TRBV28
abundance: .
len: 14
d_gene: .
j_gene: TRBJ1-5
CDR3nt: TGTGCCAGCAGACCCCCAGGGGGCAATCAGCCCCAGCATTTT
CDR3aa: CASRPPGGNQPQHF

v_gene: TRBV29-1
abundance: .
len: 13
d_gene: TRBD1
j_gene: TRBJ2-7
CDR3nt: TGCAGCGTACGGGACAGGGGAAGTTTAGAGCAGTACTTC
CDR3aa: CSVRDRGSLEQYF

v_gene: TRBV6-6
abundance: .
len: 14
d_gene: .
j_gene: TRBJ1-6
CDR3nt: TGTGCCAGCAGTTGGGGCAGCCGGGATTCACCCCTCCACTTT
CDR3aa: CASSWGSRDSPLHF

v_gene: TRBV6-5
abundance: .
len: 12
d_gene: .
j_gene: TRBJ2-7
CDR3nt: TGTGCCAGCAGTAGATCCCCGGGAGAGCAGTACTTC
CDR3aa: CASSRSPGEQYF

v_gene: TRBV21-1
abundance: .
len: 15
d_gene: .
j_gene: TRBJ1-4
CDR3nt: TGTGCCAGCAGCACCCTCAGGGGGCGCCAAGAAAAACTGTTTTTT
CDR3aa: CASSTLRGRQEKLFF

v_gene: TRBV7-8
abundance: few
len: 16
d_gene: TRBD2
j_gene: TRBJ2-7
CDR3nt: TGTGCCAGCAGCTTCGCGGGGGGCCCCCTCCCTACCGAGCAGTACTTC
CDR3aa: CASSFAGGPLPTEQYF

v_gene: TRBV7-2
abundance: .
len: 16
d_gene: TRBD2
j_gene: TRBJ2-2
CDR3nt: TGTGCCAGCAGCTTTGTAGGTAGCGGGTTTACCGGGGAGCTGTTTTTT
CDR3aa: CASSFVGSGFTGELFF

v_gene: TRBV6-6
abundance: once
len: 15
d_gene: TRBD2
j_gene: TRBJ2-1
CDR3nt: TGTGCCAGCAGTTCCGGGACTAGCGGAACCAATGAGCAGTTCTTC
CDR3aa: CASSSGTSGTNEQFF

v_gene: TRBV28
abundance: .
len: 14
d_gene: .
j_gene: TRBJ2-7
CDR3nt: TGTGCCAGCAGGACTCAGGGGGGACCCTACGAGCAGTACTTC
CDR3aa: CASRTQGGPYEQYF

v_gene: TRBV28
abundance: .
len: 10
d_gene: .
j_gene: TRBJ2-3
CDR3nt: TGTGCCTCTAGCACAGATACGCAGTATTTT
CDR3aa: CASSTDTQYF

v_gene: TRBV28
abundance: .
len: 15
d_gene: .
j_gene: TRBJ2-7
CDR3nt: TGTGCCAGCAGTTTGCCAGGGGGGCCTTCGTACGAGCAGTACTTC
CDR3aa: CASSLPGGPSYEQYF

v_gene: TRBV7-9
abundance: .
len: 15
d_gene: .
j_gene: TRBJ1-1
CDR3nt: TGTGCCAGCAGCCCGGGAGGGGTTACTGACACTGAAGCTTTCTTT
CDR3aa: CASSPGGVTDTEAFF

v_gene: TRBV30
abundance: .
len: 13
d_gene: .
j_gene: TRBJ2-7
CDR3nt: TGTGCCTGGAGTGTTACTGCCGGCTACGAGCAGTACTTC
CDR3aa: CAWSVTAGYEQYF

v_gene: TRBV28
abundance: .
len: 10
d_gene: .
j_gene: TRBJ2-7
CDR3nt: TGTGCCAGCAAGGGGAACGAGCAGTACTTC
CDR3aa: CASKGNEQYF

v_gene: TRBV11-2
abundance: .
len: 16
d_gene: .
j_gene: TRBJ2-1
CDR3nt: TGTGCCAGCAGCTTCGGGCTAGCGCCTTCCTACAATGAGCAGTTCTTC
CDR3aa: CASSFGLAPSYNEQFF

v_gene: TRBV6-5
abundance: .
len: 13
d_gene: .
j_gene: TRBJ2-7
CDR3nt: TGTGCCACGGCACCTGCGGGTAGCTACGAGCAGTACTTC
CDR3aa: CATAPAGSYEQYF

v_gene: TRBV18
abundance: .
len: 15
d_gene: .
j_gene: TRBJ2-2
CDR3nt: TGTGCCAGCTCACCACCGGGCACCACGAGCGGGGAGCTGTTTTTT
CDR3aa: CASSPPGTTSGELFF

v_gene: TRBV7-9
abundance: .
len: 16
d_gene: .
j_gene: TRBJ2-2
CDR3nt: TGTTCCAGCAGCGAAAAGCAAAAGTTAGACACCGGGGAGCTGTTTTTT
CDR3aa: CSSSEKQKLDTGELFF

v_gene: TRBV5-4
abundance: .
len: 18
d_gene: TRBD2
j_gene: TRBJ2-5
CDR3nt: TGTGCCAGCAGCGGAAAAGGGACTAGCGGGAGTGATTGGGAGACCCAGTACTTC
CDR3aa: CASSGKGTSGSDWETQYF

v_gene: TRBV10-2
abundance: few
len: 15
d_gene: TRBD1
j_gene: TRBJ2-7
CDR3nt: TGCGCCAGCAGGCCGGGACAGGGGGCAACCTACGAGCAGTACTTC
CDR3aa: CASRPGQGATYEQYF

v_gene: TRBV25-1
abundance: .
len: 16
d_gene: .
j_gene: TRBJ2-1
CDR3nt: TGTGCCAGCCGAATCGGAGGGGCAGGCGACTACAATGAGCAGTTCTTC
CDR3aa: CASRIGGAGDYNEQFF

v_gene: TRBV5-1
abundance: .
len: 17
d_gene: TRBD2
j_gene: TRBJ2-3
CDR3nt: TGCGCCAGCAGCCCAGTCGGGCCTAGCGGGAGTTTAGATACGCAGTATTTT
CDR3aa: CASSPVGPSGSLDTQYF

v_gene: TRBV4-2
abundance: .
len: 17
d_gene: TRBD2
j_gene: TRBJ2-5
CDR3nt: TGTGCCAGCAGCCTAAGGGGGACTAGCGGGAGTGGGGAGACCCAGTACTTC
CDR3aa: CASSLRGTSGSGETQYF

v_gene: TRBV28
abundance: .
len: 14
d_gene: .
j_gene: TRBJ1-4
CDR3nt: TGTGCCAGCAGTTCCCTTCGGGATAATGAAAAACTGTTTTTT
CDR3aa: CASSSLRDNEKLFF

v_gene: TRBV5-4
abundance: .
len: 17
d_gene: TRBD2
j_gene: TRBJ2-7
CDR3nt: TGTGCCAGCAGCATAGGGACTAGCGGGCGGGGGGACTACGAGCAGTACTTC
CDR3aa: CASSIGTSGRGDYEQYF

v_gene: TRBV6-4
abundance: .
len: 18
d_gene: TRBD2
j_gene: TRBJ2-7
CDR3nt: TGTGCCAGCATGAAGTTTGGGACTAGCGGGTCCCCCTCCTACGAGCAGTACTTC
CDR3aa: CASMKFGTSGSPSYEQYF

v_gene: TRBV6-6
abundance: .
len: 13
d_gene: .
j_gene: TRBJ2-1
CDR3nt: TGTGCCAGCAATCGGGACTTATACAATGAGCAGTTCTTC
CDR3aa: CASNRDLYNEQFF

v_gene: TRBV11-2
abundance: .
len: 12
d_gene: .
j_gene: TRBJ1-2
CDR3nt: TGTGCCAGCAGCCCCCCCGGTCGTGGCTACACCTTC
CDR3aa: CASSPPGRGYTF

v_gene: TRBV11-3
abundance: .
len: 15
d_gene: TRBD2
j_gene: TRBJ2-1
CDR3nt: TGTGCCAGCAGCCCAGGACTAGCGGACTACAATGAGCAGTTCTTC
CDR3aa: CASSPGLADYNEQFF

v_gene: TRBV23-1
abundance: .
len: 14
d_gene: .
j_gene: TRBJ1-5
CDR3nt: TGCGCCAGCAGTTACAGGGCTCAGCATCAGCCCCAGCATTTT
CDR3aa: CASSYRAQHQPQHF

v_gene: TRBV28
abundance: .
len: 16
d_gene: .
j_gene: TRBJ2-7
CDR3nt: TGTGCCAGCAGTTCCCCCCCACGCGAAACCACCTACGAGCAGTACTTC
CDR3aa: CASSSPPRETTYEQYF

v_gene: TRBV15
abundance: .
len: 16
d_gene: TRBD2
j_gene: TRBJ2-1
CDR3nt: TGTGCCACCAGCAGAGAGGGAGGGCTAGCCAACAATGAGCAGTTCTTC
CDR3aa: CATSREGGLANNEQFF

v_gene: TRBV25-1
abundance: once
len: 13
d_gene: .
j_gene: TRBJ2-7
CDR3nt: TGTGCCAGCAGTGATCCAGTACGCTACGAGCAGTACTTC
CDR3aa: CASSDPVRYEQYF

v_gene: TRBV18
abundance: .
len: 14
d_gene: .
j_gene: TRBJ2-3
CDR3nt: TGTGCCAGCTCACCCAGGGACACGACAGATACGCAGTATTTT
CDR3aa: CASSPRDTTDTQYF

v_gene: TRBV30
abundance: .
len: 13
d_gene: .
j_gene: TRBJ1-2
CDR3nt: TGTGCCTGGAGTGGAACTAGCAGCTATGGCTACACCTTC
CDR3aa: CAWSGTSSYGYTF